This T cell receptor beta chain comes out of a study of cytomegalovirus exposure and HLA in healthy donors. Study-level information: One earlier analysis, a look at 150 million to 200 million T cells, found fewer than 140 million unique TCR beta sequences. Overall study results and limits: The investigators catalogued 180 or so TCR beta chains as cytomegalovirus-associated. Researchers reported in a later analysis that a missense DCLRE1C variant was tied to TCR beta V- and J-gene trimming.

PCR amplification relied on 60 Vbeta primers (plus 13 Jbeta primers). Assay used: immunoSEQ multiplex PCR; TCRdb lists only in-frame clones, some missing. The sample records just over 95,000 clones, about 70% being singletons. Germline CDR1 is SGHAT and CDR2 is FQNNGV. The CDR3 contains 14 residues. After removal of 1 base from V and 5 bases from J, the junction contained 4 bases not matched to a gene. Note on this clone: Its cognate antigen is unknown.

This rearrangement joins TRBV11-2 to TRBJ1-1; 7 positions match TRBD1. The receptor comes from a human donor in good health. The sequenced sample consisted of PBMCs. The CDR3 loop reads CASSLAGGRTEAFF. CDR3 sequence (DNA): TGTGCCAGCAGCTTAGCAGGGGGTAGGACTGAAGCTTTCTTT.